This TCR beta chain was sequenced in a study of CD8 T cells in Susac syndrome. Study-wide background: Patients with Susac syndrome were therapy-naive, on corticosteroids, or on intravenous immunoglobulin alone at the time that blood was drawn.

RNA, at about 0.5 to 1 ug, was reverse transcribed with random hexamers. TCRdb used MiXCR to reprocess the immunoSEQ multiplex PCR reads, holding one entry per CDR3 protein. The table shows some 240,000 distinct CDR3 sequences, with 90% to 97% occurring only once. Germline assignment: CDR1 MDHEN and CDR2 SYDVKM. The CDR3 covers 14 residues. As regards this clonotype: One junction end does not reproduce the germline sequence, and a read error may be involved.

Specimen: CD4+ T cells from PBMCs. The TCR comes from a human donor with Susac syndrome. The chain uses TRBV28 and TRBJ1-5, with D possibly being TRBD1 (6 bases). In DNA, the CDR3 is TGTGCCAGCATTTTATCTCAGGGGAATCAGCCCCAGCATTTT. Its translation: CASILSQGNQPQHF.